Given below is one TCR beta chain in context. Germline-derived CDR1 and CDR2 are SGHRS and YFSETQ. The CDR3 consists of 15 residues. V lost 3 bases and J lost 5; bases outside the gene matches: 8. This sample is part of a study of blood T cell repertoires in COVID-19. Study summary: Samples representing acute and convalescent COVID-19 were sourced from the United States, Italy and Spain.

Repertoires were generated with immunoSEQ multiplex PCR, while TCRdb's copy carries only in-frame clones and drops some. The table includes fewer than 200,000 clones, approximately 90% detected once. The chain is built from TRBV5-1 and TRBJ2-7; 10 bases fit TRBD1. Sample: peripheral blood. This TCR was sampled from a man aged 50-60 years who had recovered from COVID-19. The DNA for the CDR3 is TGCGCCAGCAGCTCCCCCTGGGACAGGGGAAACGAGCAGTACTTC. It specifies CASSSPWDRGNEQYF.